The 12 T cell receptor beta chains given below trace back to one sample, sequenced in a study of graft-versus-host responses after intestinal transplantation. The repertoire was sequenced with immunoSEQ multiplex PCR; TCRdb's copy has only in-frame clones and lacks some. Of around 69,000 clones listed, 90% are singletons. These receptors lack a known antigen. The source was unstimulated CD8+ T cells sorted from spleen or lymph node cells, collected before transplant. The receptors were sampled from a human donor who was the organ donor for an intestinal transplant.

The CDR3 DNA reads TGTGCCAGCAGCCCAGTTCGAGCGGGGGTGGCCGGGGAGCTGTTTTTT. The encoded protein is CASSPVRAGVAGELFF. V and J are TRBV14 and TRBJ2-2, with 8 nucleotides matching TRBD2. Germline trimming cut 4 bases from V and 6 bases from J; bases unmatched to any gene: 10. The CDR3 has 16 residues. From germline, CDR1 is SGHDN and CDR2 FVKESK.

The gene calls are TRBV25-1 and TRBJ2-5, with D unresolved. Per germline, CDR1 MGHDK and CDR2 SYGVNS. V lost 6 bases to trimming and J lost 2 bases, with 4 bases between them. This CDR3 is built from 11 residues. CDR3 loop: CASSPQETQYF. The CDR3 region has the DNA TGTGCCAGCAGCCCACAAGAGACCCAGTACTTC.

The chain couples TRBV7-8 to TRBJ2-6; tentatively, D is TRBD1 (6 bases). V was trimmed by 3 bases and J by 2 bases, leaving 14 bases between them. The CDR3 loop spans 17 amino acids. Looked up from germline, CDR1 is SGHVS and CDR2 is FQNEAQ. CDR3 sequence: CASSFFTGLTGANVLTF. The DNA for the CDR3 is TGTGCCAGCAGCTTTTTCACAGGGTTAACTGGGGCCAACGTCCTGACTTTC. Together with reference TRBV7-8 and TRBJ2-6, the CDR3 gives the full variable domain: GAGVSQSPRYKVAKRGQDVALRCDPISGHVSLFWYQQALGQGPEFLTYFQNEAQLDKSGLPSDRFFAERPEGSVSTLKIQRTQQEDSAVYLCASSFFTGLTGANVLTFGAGSRLTVL.

This CDR3 reads CASSDSTETSGGSYNEQFF. The CDR3 DNA reads as TGTGCCAGCAGTGACTCAACTGAGACTAGCGGGGGCTCCTACAATGAGCAGTTCTTC. The chain carries TRBV2 and TRBJ2-1; 12 positions match TRBD2. After removal of 3 bases from V and 0 bases from J, the junction contained 9 bases not matched to a gene. There are 19 residues in the CDR3. Germline-derived CDR1 and CDR2 are SNHLY and FYNNEI. Full variable domain (missing parts from reference TRBV2 and TRBJ2-1): EPEVTQTPSHQVTQMGQEVILRCVPISNHLYFYWYRQILGQKVEFLVSFYNNEISEKSEIFDDQFSVERPDGSNFTLKIRSTKLEDSAMYFCASSDSTETSGGSYNEQFFGPGTRLTVL.

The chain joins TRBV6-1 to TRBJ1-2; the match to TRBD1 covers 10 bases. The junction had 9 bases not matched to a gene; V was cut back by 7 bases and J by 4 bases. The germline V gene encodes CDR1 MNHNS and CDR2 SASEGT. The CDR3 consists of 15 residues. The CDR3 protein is CASIRDRGLLYGYTF. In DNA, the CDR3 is TGTGCCAGCATAAGGGACAGGGGACTTCTCTATGGCTACACCTTC.

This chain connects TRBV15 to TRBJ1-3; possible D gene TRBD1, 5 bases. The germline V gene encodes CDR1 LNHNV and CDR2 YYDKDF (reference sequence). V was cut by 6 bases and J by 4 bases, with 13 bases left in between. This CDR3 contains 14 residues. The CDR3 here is CATSNTGSGNTIYF. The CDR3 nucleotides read TGTGCCACCAGTAATACAGGCTCCGGAAACACCATATATTTT.

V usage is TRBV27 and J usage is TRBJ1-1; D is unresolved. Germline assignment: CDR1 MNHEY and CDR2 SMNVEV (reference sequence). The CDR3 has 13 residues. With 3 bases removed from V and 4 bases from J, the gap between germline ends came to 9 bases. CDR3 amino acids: CASSLGSITEAFF. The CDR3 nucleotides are TGTGCCAGCAGTTTGGGCAGTATCACTGAAGCTTTCTTT.

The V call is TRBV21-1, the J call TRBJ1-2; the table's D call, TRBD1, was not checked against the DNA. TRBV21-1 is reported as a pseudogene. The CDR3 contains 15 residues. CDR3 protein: CASSKAERGRKSYTF. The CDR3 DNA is TGTGCCAGCAGCAAAGCGGAAAGGGGGCGCAAGAGCTACACCTTC.

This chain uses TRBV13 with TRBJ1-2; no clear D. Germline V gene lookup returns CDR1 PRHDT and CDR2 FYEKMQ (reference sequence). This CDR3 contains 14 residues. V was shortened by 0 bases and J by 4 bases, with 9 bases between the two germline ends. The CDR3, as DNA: TGTGCCAGCAGCTTAGGCGGGTCGGTCTATGGCTACACCTTC. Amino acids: CASSLGGSVYGYTF.

The CDR3 loop reads CASSLGLDSSGANVLTF. In DNA form, the CDR3 reads TGCGCCAGCAGCTTGGGGCTGGACAGCTCTGGGGCCAACGTCCTGACTTTC. This rearrangement joins TRBV5-1 to TRBJ2-6; D is perhaps TRBD1 (6 bases). This CDR3 contains 17 residues. Trimming took 0 bases from V and 0 from J, leaving 10 bases between them. Germline V lookup: CDR1 SGHRS, CDR2 YFSETQ. Together with reference TRBV5-1 and TRBJ2-6, the CDR3 gives the full variable domain: KAGVTQTPRYLIKTRGQQVTLSCSPISGHRSVSWYQQTPGQGLQFLFEYFSETQRNKGNFPGRFSGRQFSNSRSEMNVSTLELGDSALYLCASSLGLDSSGANVLTFGAGSRLTVL.

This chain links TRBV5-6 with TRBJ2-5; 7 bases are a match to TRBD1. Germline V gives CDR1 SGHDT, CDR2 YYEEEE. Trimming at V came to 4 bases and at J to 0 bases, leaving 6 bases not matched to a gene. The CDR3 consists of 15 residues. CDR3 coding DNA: TGTGCCAGCAGCCCGACCGACAGGGACCAAGAGACCCAGTACTTC. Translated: CASSPTDRDQETQYF.

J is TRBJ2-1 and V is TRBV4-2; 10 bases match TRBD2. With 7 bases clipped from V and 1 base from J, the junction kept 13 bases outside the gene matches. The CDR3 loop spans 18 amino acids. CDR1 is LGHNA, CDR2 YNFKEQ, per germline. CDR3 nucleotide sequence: TGTGCCAGCACATGGGGTAGCGGGGGGTCCTCTTCCTACAATGAGCAGTTCTTC. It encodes CASTWGSGGSSSYNEQFF.